One sample yielded the 11 T cell receptor beta chains listed below, sequenced in a study of fetal regulatory T cell absence and autoimmunity (TCRdb year 2017). The library was generated by the immunoSEQ multiplex PCR assay. TCRdb carries this immuneACCESS record with in-frame sequences only. Its versions omit some clonotypes, under half of them owing to an unresolved V gene in the studies checked, with the rest unexplained. This sample is represented by 95,000 or so clones; more than 70% of them were singletons. The ten largest account for approximately 1.9% of the sample. Sequencing used pancreas tissue. The source of these receptors is a male donor with IPEX syndrome.

The chain combines TRBV27 with TRBJ2-7; D may be TRBD1 (5 bases). The length of the CDR3 is 15 residues. Trimming left V 5 bases short and J 4 bases short, with 18 bases between. CDR1 and CDR2 from the germline V gene are MNHEY and SMNVEV (reference sequence). The CDR3 reads CASSPAQGPMYEQYF. CDR3 DNA sequence: TGTGCCAGCAGTCCAGCTCAGGGCCCTATGTACGAGCAGTACTTC.

This chain joins TRBV6-1 and TRBJ1-5; D is ambiguous. Germline CDR1 MNHNS, CDR2 SASEGT. This CDR3 is 12 amino acids long. The V and J ends lost 5 bases and 9 bases respectively, with 11 bases between them. CDR3 DNA: TGTGCCAGCAGTTTCCCAAAGGGGCCCCAGCATTTT. It codes for CASSFPKGPQHF.

This clone was seen only once. The rearrangement links TRBV6-5 to TRBJ1-6, with D possibly being TRBD1 (6 bases). Germline assignment: CDR1 MNHEY and CDR2 SVGAGI. Trimming removed 7 bases from V and 0 bases from J, with 10 bases in between. CDR3 length: 15 amino acids. The DNA for the CDR3 is TGTGCCAGCACCCCCAGGGGCTCCTATAATTCACCCCTCCACTTT. Residues: CASTPRGSYNSPLHF.

In this sample, this clone turned up once. This chain links TRBV29-1 with TRBJ1-1; tentative D call: TRBD1 (5 bases). The CDR3 has 21 residues. In germline, CDR1 is SQVTM, CDR2 ANQGSEA. V lost 4 bases, J lost 2 bases, and 35 bases lay in between. The CDR3 loop reads CSVAHHHHYCALDRANTEAFF. The CDR3 region has the DNA TGCAGCGTTGCTCACCACCATCACTATTGCGCCCTAGACAGAGCCAACACTGAAGCTTTCTTT.

This CDR3 reads CACRGVGELFF. DNA of the CDR3: TGTGCCTGCCGGGGCGTGGGGGAGCTGTTTTTT. V is TRBV30 and J is TRBJ2-2; either TRBD1 or TRBD2 may supply D (5 bases each). The germline V and J ends were trimmed by 6 bases and 8 bases, with 10 bases remaining between them. The CDR3 runs 11 residues. Germline loops: CDR1 GTSNPN, CDR2 SVGIG (reference sequence).

The J gene is TRBJ2-5, the V gene TRBV5-1, with D tentatively TRBD2 (6 bases). V lost 4 bases and J lost 5, with 18 bases in between. The CDR3 has 15 residues. Germline loops: CDR1 SGHRS, CDR2 YFSETQ. The CDR3 region has the DNA TGCGCCAGCAGCGCCCGATGGCGGGACGGGGAGACCCAGTACTTC. Its protein product is CASSARWRDGETQYF.

This clone was counted between two and nine times. The chain joins TRBV6-5 to TRBJ1-2; 8 bases agree with TRBD1. The germline V gene encodes CDR1 MNHEY and CDR2 SVGAGI. Losses at the gene ends were 6 bases for V and 6 bases for J; bases not matched to a gene: 3. The CDR3 consists of 12 residues. The CDR3 is CASSPQGDGYTF. CDR3 in DNA: TGTGCCAGCAGCCCACAGGGGGATGGCTACACCTTC.

CDR3 nucleotides: TGTGCCAGCAGTTCATGGGGGCGAGGCTACACCTTC. Protein: CASSSWGRGYTF. This sequence joins TRBV6-4 and TRBJ1-2, with D perhaps matching TRBD1 (6 bases). The germline CDR1 and CDR2 sequences are MRHNA and SNTAGT. Trimming left V 5 bases short and J 8 bases short, with 12 bases between. The CDR3 contains 12 residues.

The chain couples TRBV7-9 to TRBJ1-2; 7 bases are shared with TRBD1. The CDR3 totals 17 residues. Unmatched junction bases numbered 10, after V lost 3 bases and J lost 0 bases. Germline V gene lookup returns CDR1 SEHNR and CDR2 FQNEAQ (reference sequence). The CDR3 DNA sequence: TGTGCCAGCAGCTTGGGAACGACAGGGAACCCTAACTATGGCTACACCTTC. This codes for CASSLGTTGNPNYGYTF. Supplemented by reference TRBV7-9 and TRBJ1-2, the full variable domain reads DTGVSQNPRHKITKRGQNVTFRCDPISEHNRLYWYRQTLGQGPEFLTYFQNEAQLEKSRLLSDRFSAERPKGSFSTLEIQRTEQGDSAMYLCASSLGTTGNPNYGYTFGSGTRLTVV.

This clone showed up just a few times. The chain recombines TRBV19 with TRBJ2-5; 11 bases line up with TRBD2. Germline V gives CDR1 LNHDA, CDR2 SQIVND (reference sequence). J was trimmed by 1 base and V by 5 bases; bases with no gene match: 6. The CDR3 totals 16 residues. In nucleotides, the CDR3 is TGTGCCAGTAGTGCCCTAGCGGGAGGCCCCCAAGAGACCCAGTACTTC. Its translation is CASSALAGGPQETQYF.

The CDR3 sequence: CASSVPGREAFF. For the CDR3, the DNA is TGTGCCAGCAGCGTCCCCGGGAGAGAAGCTTTCTTT. The J gene is TRBJ1-1, the V gene TRBV7-9; D is unclear. Trimming removed 5 bases from V and 8 bases from J, with 12 bases in between. Germline V gives CDR1 SEHNR, CDR2 FQNEAQ (reference sequence). This CDR3 region has 12 residues.